These T cell receptor beta chains were read from a single sample in a study of naive and memory T cell subsets. TCRdb reprocessed the UMI-ligation and nested PCR reads with MiXCR, giving one entry per CDR3 protein. The sample lists 85,000 to 130,000 distinct CDR3 sequences; approximately 14% were seen once. Sequencing used naive CD8+ T cells from blood. All receptors come from a human donor in good health. CDR3s include the opening cysteine and the closing phenylalanine or tryptophan. The D gene is left open where the match is weak. Clone size appears in some rows only: once, few, many, or a class for an expanded clone.

CASSSLLAGLETQYF,TGTGCCAGCAGCTCACTATTAGCAGGACTAGAGACCCAGTACTTC,.,few,TRBV7-2,TRBJ2-5
CASSLGAGEQPQHF,TGTGCCAGCAGCTTAGGGGCGGGGGAACAGCCCCAGCATTTT,.,many,TRBV7-9,TRBJ1-5
CASTDRGDLNTEAFF,TGTGCCAGCACCGACAGGGGAGACCTGAACACTGAAGCTTTCTTT,TRBD1,many,TRBV6-2/TRBV6-3,TRBJ1-1
CSARGQGNHEQYF,TGCAGTGCTAGGGGACAGGGGAACCACGAGCAGTACTTC,TRBD1,few,TRBV20-1,TRBJ2-7
CASSLGVRNIQYF,TGTGCCAGCAGTTTGGGGGTACGGAACATTCAGTACTTC,.,.,TRBV27,TRBJ2-4
CASSPGGGNQPQHF,TGTGCCAGCAGCCCAGGGGGGGGGAATCAGCCCCAGCATTTT,TRBD1,many,TRBV5-5,TRBJ1-5
CSVEDHGQETQYF,TGCAGCGTTGAAGATCACGGCCAAGAGACCCAGTACTTC,.,few,TRBV29-1,TRBJ2-5
CASSVDGDSYEQYF,TGTGCCAGCAGCGTAGACGGCGACTCCTACGAGCAGTACTTC,.,few,TRBV9,TRBJ2-7
CASSTTSSGTNEQFF,TGTGCCAGCAGCACGACTAGTTCTGGAACTAATGAGCAGTTCTTC,.,many,TRBV7-3,TRBJ2-1
CASIDRATPREQYF,TGTGCCAGCATCGACAGGGCCACACCTAGAGAGCAGTACTTC,TRBD1,.,TRBV6-1,TRBJ2-7
CASSSLGVSYEQYF,TGTGCCAGCAGTTCCTTGGGGGTGTCATACGAGCAGTACTTC,.,.,TRBV12-3/TRBV12-4,TRBJ2-7
CASSYGGGAYEQYF,TGTGCCAGCAGTTACGGGGGGGGCGCCTACGAGCAGTACTTC,.,few,TRBV6-5,TRBJ2-7
CASSSGKVYEQYF,TGTGCCAGCAGCTCCGGGAAGGTCTACGAGCAGTACTTC,.,.,TRBV7-9,TRBJ2-7
CSAGDGQTMNTEAFF,TGCAGTGCTGGGGACGGACAGACCATGAACACTGAAGCTTTCTTT,.,many,TRBV20-1,TRBJ1-1
CASSQVCPVRAGGPPPNNEQFF,TGTGCCAGCAGCCAAGTTTGTCCGGTCCGAGCGGGAGGGCCACCCCCGAACAATGAGCAGTTCTTC,.,many,TRBV3-2,TRBJ2-1
CASSLSGQSNYGYTF,TGTGCCAGCAGTTTATCAGGACAGAGTAACTATGGCTACACCTTC,.,many,TRBV27,TRBJ1-2
CASSGTSEYNEQFF,TGCGCCAGCAGCGGAACTAGCGAGTACAATGAGCAGTTCTTC,TRBD2,.,TRBV4-3,TRBJ2-1
CASSQEARGPYNEQFF,TGCGCCAGCAGCCAAGAGGCCAGGGGCCCCTACAATGAGCAGTTCTTC,.,.,TRBV4-3,TRBJ2-1
CASSLITGKVTEAFF,TGTGCCAGCAGCTTGATAACAGGGAAGGTCACTGAAGCTTTCTTT,.,many,TRBV5-6,TRBJ1-1
CASSPASASAEQFF,TGTGCCAGCAGCCCCGCTAGCGCTAGCGCTGAGCAGTTCTTC,.,.,TRBV6-5,TRBJ2-1
CASSLGTNLAKNIQYF,TGTGCCAGCAGCTTAGGGACAAATCTAGCCAAAAACATTCAGTACTTC,.,.,TRBV7-9,TRBJ2-4
CASSSPPGLAGGANEQFF,TGTGCCAGCAGCTCACCCCCGGGACTAGCGGGAGGGGCGAATGAGCAGTTCTTC,TRBD2,.,TRBV13,TRBJ2-1
CATSAGTDTQYF,TGTGCCACCAGTGCTGGGACAGATACGCAGTATTTT,.,.,TRBV24-1,TRBJ2-3
CASSQVSGGQYEQYF,TGCGCCAGCAGCCAAGTTTCCGGGGGACAATACGAGCAGTACTTC,.,few,TRBV4-3,TRBJ2-7
CASSSTHYEQYF,TGTGCCAGCAGCTCCACCCATTACGAGCAGTACTTC,.,.,TRBV7-9,TRBJ2-7
CSADPLGTLHDTQYF,TGCAGTGCTGACCCTTTGGGGACACTCCACGATACGCAGTATTTT,.,few,TRBV20-1,TRBJ2-3
CASKPRDSSYEQYF,TGCGCCAGCAAACCGCGGGACAGCTCCTACGAGCAGTACTTC,.,.,TRBV5-1,TRBJ2-7
CSARDSPLRDPTLMNTEAFF,TGCAGTGCTAGAGATTCTCCCCTTAGGGATCCTACCCTTATGAACACTGAAGCTTTCTTT,.,.,TRBV20-1,TRBJ1-1
CASSTGTGSAETQYF,TGCGCCAGCAGCACCGGGACAGGGTCTGCGGAGACCCAGTACTTC,TRBD1,.,TRBV5-1,TRBJ2-5
CASGGGQLNTEAFF,TGTGCCAGCGGCGGGGGACAGCTGAACACTGAAGCTTTCTTT,TRBD1,.,TRBV9,TRBJ1-1
CSARDRLRDALSLSSYNEQFF,TGCAGTGCTAGAGATCGCCTTCGAGACGCCCTAAGCTTGAGCTCCTACAATGAGCAGTTCTTC,.,few,TRBV20-1,TRBJ2-1
CSSGGAFSTDTQYF,TGCAGCTCCGGGGGGGCCTTCAGCACAGATACGCAGTATTTT,TRBD2,few,TRBV29-1,TRBJ2-3
CSSAKGSGTDTQYF,TGCAGCTCAGCGAAGGGTTCGGGCACAGATACGCAGTATTTT,.,many,TRBV29-1,TRBJ2-3
CASSLGWADGYTF,TGTGCCAGCAGCTTAGGATGGGCGGACGGCTACACCTTC,.,.,TRBV7-8,TRBJ1-2